This T cell receptor (beta chain) was sequenced in a study of T cells in Graves' hyperthyroidism and ophthalmopathy. Diagnosis relied on clinical symptoms, serum thyroxine and TRAb, thyroid ultrasound and orbital computed tomography. Before ophthalmopathy appeared, progressors gave blood at initial hyperthyroidism diagnosis. PBMCs came from 10 ml fresh peripheral blood. This clonotype showed up many times. TCR beta CDR3 regions were amplified from RNA transcripts. RT-PCR in the first round (using the HTBI primer set) targeted the TCR CDR3. MiXCR, applied by TCRdb to the multiplex PCR reads, yields one record per CDR3 protein. The table has about 350,000 distinct CDR3 sequences, 17% seen once; the top ten hold about a third. The sequence was collected from a woman in her thirties with Graves' hyperthyroidism that later progressed to Graves' ophthalmopathy. The specimen was blood.

The CDR3, as DNA: TGTGCCAGCAGCCAATCACTAGCGGGTTTAAAAAATGAGCAGTTCTTC. Amino acids: CASSQSLAGLKNEQFF. The rearrangement uses TRBV3-1 and TRBJ2-1; 9 nucleotides line up with TRBD2. The CDR3 extends over 16 amino acids. The germline gives CDR1 LGHDT, CDR2 YNNKEL (reference sequence). Trimming cost V 2 bases and J 7 bases; bases outside gene matches: 9.